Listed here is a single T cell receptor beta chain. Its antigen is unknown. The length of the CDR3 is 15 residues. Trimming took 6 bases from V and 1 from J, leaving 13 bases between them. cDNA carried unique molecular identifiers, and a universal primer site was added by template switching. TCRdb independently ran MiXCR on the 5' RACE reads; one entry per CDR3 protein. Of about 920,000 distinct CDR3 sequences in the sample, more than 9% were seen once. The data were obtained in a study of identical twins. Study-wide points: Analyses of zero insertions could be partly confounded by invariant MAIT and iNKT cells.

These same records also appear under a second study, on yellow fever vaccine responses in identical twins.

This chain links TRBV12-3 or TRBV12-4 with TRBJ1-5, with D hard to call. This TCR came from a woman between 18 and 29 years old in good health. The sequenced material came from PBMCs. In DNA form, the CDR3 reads TGTGCCAGCAGAAATGGGGTAGGGAGCAATCAGCCCCAGCATTTT. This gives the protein CASRNGVGSNQPQHF.